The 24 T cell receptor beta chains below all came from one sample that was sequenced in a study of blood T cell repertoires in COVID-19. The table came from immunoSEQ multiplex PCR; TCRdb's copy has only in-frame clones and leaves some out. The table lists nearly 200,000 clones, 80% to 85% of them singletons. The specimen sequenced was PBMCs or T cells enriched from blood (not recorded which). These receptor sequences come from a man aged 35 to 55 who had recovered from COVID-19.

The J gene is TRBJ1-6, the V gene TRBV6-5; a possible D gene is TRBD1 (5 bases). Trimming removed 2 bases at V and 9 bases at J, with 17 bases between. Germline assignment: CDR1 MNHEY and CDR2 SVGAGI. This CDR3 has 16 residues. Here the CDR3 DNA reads TGTGCCAGCAGTTACGGGGGGGATACCTCGGTTTCACCCCTCCACTTT. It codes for CASSYGGDTSVSPLHF.

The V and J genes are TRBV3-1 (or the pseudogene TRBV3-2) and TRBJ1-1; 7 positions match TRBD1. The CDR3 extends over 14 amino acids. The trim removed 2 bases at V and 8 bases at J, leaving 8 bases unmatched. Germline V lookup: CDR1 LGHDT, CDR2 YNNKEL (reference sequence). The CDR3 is CASSQTPGTVEAFF. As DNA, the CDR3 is TGTGCCAGCAGCCAAACCCCTGGGACAGTCGAAGCTTTCTTT.

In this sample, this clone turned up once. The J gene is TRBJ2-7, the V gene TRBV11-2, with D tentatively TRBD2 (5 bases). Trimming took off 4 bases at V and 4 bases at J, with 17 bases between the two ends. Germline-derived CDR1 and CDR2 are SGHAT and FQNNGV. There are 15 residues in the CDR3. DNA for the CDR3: TGTGCCAGCAGCTCGCTAGGGCCCGGGGAGTACGAGCAGTACTTC. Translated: CASSSLGPGEYEQYF.

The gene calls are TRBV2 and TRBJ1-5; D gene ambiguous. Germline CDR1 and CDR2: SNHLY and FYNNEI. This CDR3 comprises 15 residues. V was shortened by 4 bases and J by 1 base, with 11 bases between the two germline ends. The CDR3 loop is CASSVLGASNQPQHF. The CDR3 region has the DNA TGTGCCAGCAGTGTATTGGGAGCAAGCAATCAGCCCCAGCATTTT.

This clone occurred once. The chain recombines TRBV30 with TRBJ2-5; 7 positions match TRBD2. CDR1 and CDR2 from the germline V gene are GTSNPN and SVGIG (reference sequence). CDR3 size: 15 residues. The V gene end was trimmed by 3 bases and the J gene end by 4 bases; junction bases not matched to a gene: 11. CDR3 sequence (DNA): TGTGCCTGGAGCCCCGGGGCTTCGGGAGGAGAGACCCAGTACTTC. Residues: CAWSPGASGGETQYF.

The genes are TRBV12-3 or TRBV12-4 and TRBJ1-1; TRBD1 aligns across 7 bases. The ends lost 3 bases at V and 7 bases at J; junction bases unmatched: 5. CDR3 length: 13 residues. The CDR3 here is CASSFTQGVEAFF. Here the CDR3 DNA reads TGTGCCAGCAGTTTTACCCAGGGGGTTGAAGCTTTCTTT.

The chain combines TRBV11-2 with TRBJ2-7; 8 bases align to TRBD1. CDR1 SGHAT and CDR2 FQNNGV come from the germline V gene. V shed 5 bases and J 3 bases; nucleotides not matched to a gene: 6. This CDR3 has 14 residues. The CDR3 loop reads CASSRDRSIYEQYF. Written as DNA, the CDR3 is TGTGCCAGCAGCCGGGACAGGAGCATCTACGAGCAGTACTTC.

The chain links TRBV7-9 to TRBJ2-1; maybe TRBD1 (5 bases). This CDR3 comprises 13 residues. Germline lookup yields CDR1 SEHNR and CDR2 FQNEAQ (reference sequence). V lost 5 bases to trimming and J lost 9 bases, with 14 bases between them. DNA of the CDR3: TGTGCCAGCAGCCCACTATGGGGCGGTGAGCAGTTCTTC. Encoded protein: CASSPLWGGEQFF.

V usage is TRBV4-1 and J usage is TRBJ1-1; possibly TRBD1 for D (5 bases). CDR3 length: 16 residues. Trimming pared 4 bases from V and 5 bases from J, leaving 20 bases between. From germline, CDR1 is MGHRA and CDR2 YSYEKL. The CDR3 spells CASSLLPGPLGTEAFF. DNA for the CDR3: TGCGCCAGCAGCCTTCTCCCAGGGCCGTTGGGGACTGAAGCTTTCTTT.

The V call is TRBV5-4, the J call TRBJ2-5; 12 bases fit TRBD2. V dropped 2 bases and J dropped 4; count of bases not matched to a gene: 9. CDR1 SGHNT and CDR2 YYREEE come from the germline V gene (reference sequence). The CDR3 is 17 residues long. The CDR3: CASSLELAGGSGETQYF. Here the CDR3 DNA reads TGTGCCAGCAGCTTAGAACTAGCGGGGGGCTCAGGAGAGACCCAGTACTTC.

The CDR3 DNA reads TGTGCCAGCAGCCATCGAAGGGGTGGTCTCGATGAGCAGTTCTTC. It codes for CASSHRRGGLDEQFF. The gene calls are TRBV4-2 and TRBJ2-1; D might be TRBD1 (5 bases). This CDR3 is built from 15 residues. Trimming pared 3 bases from V and 8 bases from J, leaving 17 bases between. Per germline, CDR1 LGHNA and CDR2 YNFKEQ.

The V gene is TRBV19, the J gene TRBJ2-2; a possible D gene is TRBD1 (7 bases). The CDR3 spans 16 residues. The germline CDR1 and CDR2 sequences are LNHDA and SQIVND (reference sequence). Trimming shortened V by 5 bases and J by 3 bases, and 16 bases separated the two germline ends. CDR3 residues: CASSPARGVDTGELFF. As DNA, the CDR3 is TGTGCCAGTAGTCCAGCCAGGGGGGTCGACACCGGGGAGCTGTTTTTT.

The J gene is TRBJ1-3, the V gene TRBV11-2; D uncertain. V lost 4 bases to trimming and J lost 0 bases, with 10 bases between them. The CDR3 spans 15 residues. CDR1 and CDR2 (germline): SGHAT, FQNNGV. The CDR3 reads CASSSSSGSGNTIYF. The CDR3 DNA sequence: TGTGCCAGCAGCTCCTCCTCGGGCTCTGGAAACACCATATATTTT.

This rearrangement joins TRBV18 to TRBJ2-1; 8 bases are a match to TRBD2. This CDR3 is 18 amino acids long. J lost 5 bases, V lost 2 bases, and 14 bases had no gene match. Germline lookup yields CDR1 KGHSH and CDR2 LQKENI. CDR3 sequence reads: CASSPFARGGQLNNEQFF. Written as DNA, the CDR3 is TGTGCCAGCTCACCATTTGCCCGGGGGGGCCAGTTGAACAATGAGCAGTTCTTC.

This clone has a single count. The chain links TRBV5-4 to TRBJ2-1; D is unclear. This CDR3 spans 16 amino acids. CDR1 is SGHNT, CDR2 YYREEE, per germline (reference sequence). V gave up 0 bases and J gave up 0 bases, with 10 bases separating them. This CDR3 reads CASSLALFSSYNEQFF. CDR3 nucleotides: TGTGCCAGCAGCTTGGCCCTCTTTAGCTCCTACAATGAGCAGTTCTTC.

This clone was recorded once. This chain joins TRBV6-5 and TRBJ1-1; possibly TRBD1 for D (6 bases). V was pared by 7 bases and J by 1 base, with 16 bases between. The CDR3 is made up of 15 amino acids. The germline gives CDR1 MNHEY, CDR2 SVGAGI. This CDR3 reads CASKGQSLGNTEAFF. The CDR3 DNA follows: TGTGCCAGCAAAGGACAGTCACTCGGGAACACTGAAGCTTTCTTT.

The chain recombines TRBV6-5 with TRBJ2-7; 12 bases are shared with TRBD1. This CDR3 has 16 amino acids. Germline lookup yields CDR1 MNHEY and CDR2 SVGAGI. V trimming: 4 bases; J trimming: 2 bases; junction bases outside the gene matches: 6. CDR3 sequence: CASSSPGTGGAYEQYF. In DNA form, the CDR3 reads TGTGCCAGCAGTTCCCCCGGGACAGGGGGCGCCTACGAGCAGTACTTC.

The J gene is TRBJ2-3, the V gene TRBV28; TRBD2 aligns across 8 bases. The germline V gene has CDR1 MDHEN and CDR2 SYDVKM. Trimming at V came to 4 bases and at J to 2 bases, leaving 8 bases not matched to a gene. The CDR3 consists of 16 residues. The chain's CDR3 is CASSSTLAGHTDTQYF. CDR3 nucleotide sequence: TGTGCCAGCAGTTCAACCTTAGCGGGGCACACAGATACGCAGTATTTT.

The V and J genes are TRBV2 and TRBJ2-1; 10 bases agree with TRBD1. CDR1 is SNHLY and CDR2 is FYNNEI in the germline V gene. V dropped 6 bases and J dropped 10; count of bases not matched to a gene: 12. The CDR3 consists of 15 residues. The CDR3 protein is CASRRGQGGLREQFF. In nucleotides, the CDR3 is TGTGCCAGCAGACGAGGACAGGGGGGCCTTAGGGAGCAGTTCTTC.

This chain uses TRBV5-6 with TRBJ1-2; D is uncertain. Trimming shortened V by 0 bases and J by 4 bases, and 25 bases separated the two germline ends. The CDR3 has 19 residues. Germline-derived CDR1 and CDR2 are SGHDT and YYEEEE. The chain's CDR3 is CASSLAWALTRIYSYGYTF. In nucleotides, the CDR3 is TGTGCCAGCAGCTTGGCCTGGGCCCTGACAAGGATCTATAGCTATGGCTACACCTTC.

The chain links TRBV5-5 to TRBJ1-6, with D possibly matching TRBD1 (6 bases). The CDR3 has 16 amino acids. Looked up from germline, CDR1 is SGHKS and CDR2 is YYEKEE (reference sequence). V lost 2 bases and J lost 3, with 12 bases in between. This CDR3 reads CASSLRQVDYNSPLHF. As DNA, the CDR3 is TGTGCCAGCAGCTTACGACAGGTCGACTATAATTCACCCCTCCACTTT.

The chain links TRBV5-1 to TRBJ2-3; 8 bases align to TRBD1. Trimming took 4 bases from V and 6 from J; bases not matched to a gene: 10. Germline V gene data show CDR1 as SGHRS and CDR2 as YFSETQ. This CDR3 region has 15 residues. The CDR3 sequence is CASSIGQGISDTQYF. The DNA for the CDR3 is TGCGCCAGCAGCATCGGACAGGGAATCTCTGATACGCAGTATTTT.

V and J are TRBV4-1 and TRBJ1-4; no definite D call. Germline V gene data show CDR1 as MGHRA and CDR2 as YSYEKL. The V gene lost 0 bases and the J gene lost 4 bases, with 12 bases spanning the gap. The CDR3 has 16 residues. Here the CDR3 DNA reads TGCGCCAGCAGCCAAGATACCGGGATGGGTAATGAAAAACTGTTTTTT. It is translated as CASSQDTGMGNEKLFF.

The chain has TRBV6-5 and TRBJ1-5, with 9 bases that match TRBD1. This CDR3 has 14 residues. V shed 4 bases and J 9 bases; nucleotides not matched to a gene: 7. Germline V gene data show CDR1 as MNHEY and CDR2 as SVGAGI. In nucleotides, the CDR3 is TGTGCCAGCAGTTCCCGGGACAGGGCTGGGCCCCAGCATTTT. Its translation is CASSSRDRAGPQHF.